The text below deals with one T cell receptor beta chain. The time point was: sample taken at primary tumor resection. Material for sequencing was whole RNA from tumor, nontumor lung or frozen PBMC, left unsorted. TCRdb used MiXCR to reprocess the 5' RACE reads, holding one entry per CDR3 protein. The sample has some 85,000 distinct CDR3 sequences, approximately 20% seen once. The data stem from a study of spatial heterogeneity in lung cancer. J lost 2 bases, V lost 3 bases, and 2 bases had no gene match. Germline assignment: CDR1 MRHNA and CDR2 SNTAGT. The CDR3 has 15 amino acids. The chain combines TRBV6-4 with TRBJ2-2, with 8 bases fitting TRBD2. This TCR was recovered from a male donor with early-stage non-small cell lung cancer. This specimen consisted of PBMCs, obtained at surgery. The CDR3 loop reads CASSEGTSNTGELFF. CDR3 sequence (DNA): TGTGCCAGCAGTGAAGGGACTAGTAACACCGGGGAGCTGTTTTTT.